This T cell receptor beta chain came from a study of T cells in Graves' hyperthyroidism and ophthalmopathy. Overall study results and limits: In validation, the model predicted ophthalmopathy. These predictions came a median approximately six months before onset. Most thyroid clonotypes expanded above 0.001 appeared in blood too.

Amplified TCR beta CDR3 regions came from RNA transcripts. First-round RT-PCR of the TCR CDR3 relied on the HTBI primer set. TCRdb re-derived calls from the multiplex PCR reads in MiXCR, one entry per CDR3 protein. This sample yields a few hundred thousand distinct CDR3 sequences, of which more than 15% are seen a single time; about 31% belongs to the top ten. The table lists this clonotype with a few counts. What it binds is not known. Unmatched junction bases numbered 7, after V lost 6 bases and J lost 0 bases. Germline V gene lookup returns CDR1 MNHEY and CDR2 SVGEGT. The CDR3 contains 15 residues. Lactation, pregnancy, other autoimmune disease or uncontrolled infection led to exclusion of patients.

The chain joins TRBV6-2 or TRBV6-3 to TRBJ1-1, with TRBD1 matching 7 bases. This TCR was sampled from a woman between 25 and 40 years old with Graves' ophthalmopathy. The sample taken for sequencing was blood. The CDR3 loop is CASRRDRMMNTEAFF. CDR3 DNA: TGTGCCAGCAGGAGGGACAGAATGATGAACACTGAAGCTTTCTTT.